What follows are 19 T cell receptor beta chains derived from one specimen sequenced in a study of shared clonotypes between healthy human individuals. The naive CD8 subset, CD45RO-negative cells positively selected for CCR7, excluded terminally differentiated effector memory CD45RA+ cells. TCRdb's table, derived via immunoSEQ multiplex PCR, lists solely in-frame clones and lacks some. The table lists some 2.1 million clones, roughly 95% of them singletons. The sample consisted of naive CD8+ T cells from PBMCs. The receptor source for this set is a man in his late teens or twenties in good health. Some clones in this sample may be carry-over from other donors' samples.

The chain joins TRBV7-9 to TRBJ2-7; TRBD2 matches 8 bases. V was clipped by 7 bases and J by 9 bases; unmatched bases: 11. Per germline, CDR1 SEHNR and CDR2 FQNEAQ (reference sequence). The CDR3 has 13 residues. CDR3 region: CASTDGRATGQYF. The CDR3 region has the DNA TGTGCCAGCACCGACGGGAGGGCCACGGGGCAGTACTTC.

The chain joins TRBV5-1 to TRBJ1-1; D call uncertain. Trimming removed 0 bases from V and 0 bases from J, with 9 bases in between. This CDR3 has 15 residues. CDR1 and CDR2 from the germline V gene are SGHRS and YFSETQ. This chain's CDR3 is CASSLDLSMNTEAFF. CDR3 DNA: TGCGCCAGCAGCTTGGATTTAAGCATGAACACTGAAGCTTTCTTT. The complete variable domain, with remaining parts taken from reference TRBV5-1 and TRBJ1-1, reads KAGVTQTPRYLIKTRGQQVTLSCSPISGHRSVSWYQQTPGQGLQFLFEYFSETQRNKGNFPGRFSGRQFSNSRSEMNVSTLELGDSALYLCASSLDLSMNTEAFFGQGTRLTVV.

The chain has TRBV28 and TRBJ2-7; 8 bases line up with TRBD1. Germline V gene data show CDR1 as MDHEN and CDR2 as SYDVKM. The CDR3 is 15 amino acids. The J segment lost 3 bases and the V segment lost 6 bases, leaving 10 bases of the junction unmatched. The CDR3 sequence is CASRSTGVLVYEQYF. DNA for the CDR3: TGTGCCAGCAGATCGACAGGGGTTCTAGTCTACGAGCAGTACTTC.

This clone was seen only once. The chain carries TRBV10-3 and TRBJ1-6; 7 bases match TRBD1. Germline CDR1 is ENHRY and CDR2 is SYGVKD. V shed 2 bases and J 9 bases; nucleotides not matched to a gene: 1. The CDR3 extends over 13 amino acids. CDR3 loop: CAISEDRASPLHF. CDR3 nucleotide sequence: TGTGCCATCAGTGAGGACAGGGCTTCACCCCTCCACTTT.

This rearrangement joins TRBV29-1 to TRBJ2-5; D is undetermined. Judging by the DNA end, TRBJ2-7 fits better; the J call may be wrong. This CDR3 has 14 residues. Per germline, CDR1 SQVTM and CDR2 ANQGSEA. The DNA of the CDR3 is TGCAGCGCTCTGCCCAAGGTGGGCTCCTACGAGCAGTACTTC. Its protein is CSALPKVGSYEQYF.

CDR3 sequence (DNA): TGCGCCAGCAGCCAATCACTAGCGCTATCCTACGAGCAGTACTTC. Its translation is CASSQSLALSYEQYF. The chain has TRBV4-3 and TRBJ2-7; 7 nucleotides line up with TRBD2. The germline CDR1 and CDR2 sequences are LGHNA and YSLEER. The CDR3 runs 15 residues. Trimming took 2 bases from V and 1 from J; bases not matched to a gene: 5.

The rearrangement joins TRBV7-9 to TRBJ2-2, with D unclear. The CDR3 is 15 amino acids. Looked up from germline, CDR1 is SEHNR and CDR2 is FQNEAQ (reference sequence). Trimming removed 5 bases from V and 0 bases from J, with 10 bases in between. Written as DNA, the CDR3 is TGTGCCAGCAGCCTCCGACGGGCGAACACCGGGGAGCTGTTTTTT. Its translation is CASSLRRANTGELFF.

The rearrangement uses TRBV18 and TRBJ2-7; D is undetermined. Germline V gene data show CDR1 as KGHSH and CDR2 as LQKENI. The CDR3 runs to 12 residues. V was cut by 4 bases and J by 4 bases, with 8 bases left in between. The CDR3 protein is CASSQGHYEQYF. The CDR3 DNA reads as TGTGCCAGCTCACAAGGGCATTACGAGCAGTACTTC. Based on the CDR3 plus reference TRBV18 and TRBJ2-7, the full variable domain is NAGVMQNPRHLVRRRGQEARLRCSPMKGHSHVYWYRQLPEEGLKFMVYLQKENIIDESGMPKERFSAEFPKEGPSILRIQQVVRGDSAAYFCASSQGHYEQYFGPGTRLTVT.

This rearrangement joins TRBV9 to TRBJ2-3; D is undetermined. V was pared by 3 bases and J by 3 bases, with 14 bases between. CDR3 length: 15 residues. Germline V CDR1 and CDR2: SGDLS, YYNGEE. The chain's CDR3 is CASSGSRVGTDTQYF. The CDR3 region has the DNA TGTGCCAGCAGCGGAAGCCGGGTGGGAACAGATACGCAGTATTTT.

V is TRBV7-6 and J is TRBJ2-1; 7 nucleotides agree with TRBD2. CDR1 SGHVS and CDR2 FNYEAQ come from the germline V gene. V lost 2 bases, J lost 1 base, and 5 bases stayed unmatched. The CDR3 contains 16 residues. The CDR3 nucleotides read TGTGCCAGCAGCTTACTCGGCGGGAGTTCCTACAATGAGCAGTTCTTC. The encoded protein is CASSLLGGSSYNEQFF.

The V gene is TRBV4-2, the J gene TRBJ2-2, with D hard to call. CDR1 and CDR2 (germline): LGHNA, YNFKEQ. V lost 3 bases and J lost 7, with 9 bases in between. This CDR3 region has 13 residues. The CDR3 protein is CASSQTEGGELFF. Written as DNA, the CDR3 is TGTGCCAGCAGCCAGACTGAAGGCGGGGAGCTGTTTTTT.

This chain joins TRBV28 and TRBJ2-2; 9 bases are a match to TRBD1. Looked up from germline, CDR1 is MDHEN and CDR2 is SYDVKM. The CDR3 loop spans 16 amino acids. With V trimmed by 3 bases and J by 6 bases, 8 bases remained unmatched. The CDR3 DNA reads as TGTGCCAGCAGTTTTCGGGACAGGGTCTTCCCCGGGGAGCTGTTTTTT. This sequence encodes CASSFRDRVFPGELFF. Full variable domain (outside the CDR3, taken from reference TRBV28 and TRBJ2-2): DVKVTQSSRYLVKRTGEKVFLECVQDMDHENMFWYRQDPGLGLRLIYFSYDVKMKEKGDIPEGYSVSREKKERFSLILESASTNQTSMYLCASSFRDRVFPGELFFGEGSRLTVL.

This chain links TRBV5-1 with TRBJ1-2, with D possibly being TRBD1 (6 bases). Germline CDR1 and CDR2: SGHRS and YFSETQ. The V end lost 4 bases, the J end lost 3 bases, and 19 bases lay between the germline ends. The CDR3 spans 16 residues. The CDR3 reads CASSPLAGAGHYGYTF. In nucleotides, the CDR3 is TGCGCCAGCAGCCCCCTGGCGGGGGCAGGCCACTATGGCTACACCTTC.

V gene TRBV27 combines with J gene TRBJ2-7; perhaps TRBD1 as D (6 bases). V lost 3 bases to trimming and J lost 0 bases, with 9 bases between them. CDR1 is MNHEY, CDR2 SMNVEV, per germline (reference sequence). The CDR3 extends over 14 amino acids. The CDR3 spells CASSFGGFSYEQYF. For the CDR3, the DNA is TGTGCCAGCAGTTTTGGGGGCTTCTCCTACGAGCAGTACTTC.

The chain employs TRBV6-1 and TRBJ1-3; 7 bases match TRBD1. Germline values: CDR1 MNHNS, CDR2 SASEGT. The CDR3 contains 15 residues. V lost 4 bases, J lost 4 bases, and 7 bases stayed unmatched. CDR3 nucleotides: TGTGCCAGCAGTGTTGGCAGGGGGACGGGAAACACCATATATTTT. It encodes CASSVGRGTGNTIYF.

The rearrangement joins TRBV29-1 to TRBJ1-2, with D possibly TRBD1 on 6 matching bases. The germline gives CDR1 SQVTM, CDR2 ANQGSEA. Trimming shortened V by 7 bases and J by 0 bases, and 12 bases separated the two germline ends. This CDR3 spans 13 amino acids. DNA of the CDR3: TGCAGCGCCCAGGACAGTGCTAACTATGGCTACACCTTC. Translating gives CSAQDSANYGYTF. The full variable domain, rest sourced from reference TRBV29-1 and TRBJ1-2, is SAVISQKPSRDICQRGTSLTIQCQVDSQVTMMFWYRQQPGQSLTLIATANQGSEATYESGFVIDKFPISRPNLTFSTLTVSNMSPEDSSIYLCSAQDSANYGYTFGSGTRLTVV.

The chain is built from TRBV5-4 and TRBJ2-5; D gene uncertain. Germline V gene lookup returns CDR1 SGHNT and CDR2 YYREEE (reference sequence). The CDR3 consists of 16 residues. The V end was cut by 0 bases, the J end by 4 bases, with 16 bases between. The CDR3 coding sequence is TGTGCCAGCAGCTTGGGGATTGAGGATCTTATAGAGACCCAGTACTTC. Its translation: CASSLGIEDLIETQYF.

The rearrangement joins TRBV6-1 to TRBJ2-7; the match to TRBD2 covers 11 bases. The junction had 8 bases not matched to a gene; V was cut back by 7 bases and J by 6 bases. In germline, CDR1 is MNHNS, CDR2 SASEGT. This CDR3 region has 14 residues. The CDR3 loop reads CASILAGGPVEQYF. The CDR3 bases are TGTGCCAGCATCTTAGCGGGAGGGCCGGTCGAGCAGTACTTC.

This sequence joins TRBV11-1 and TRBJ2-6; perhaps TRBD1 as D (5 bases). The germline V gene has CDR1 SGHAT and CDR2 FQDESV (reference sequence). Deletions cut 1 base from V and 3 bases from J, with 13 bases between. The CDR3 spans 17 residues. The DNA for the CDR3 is TGTGCCAGCAGCTTAGAAGGCAGGGATCGTGGGGCCAACGTCCTGACTTTC. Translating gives CASSLEGRDRGANVLTF.